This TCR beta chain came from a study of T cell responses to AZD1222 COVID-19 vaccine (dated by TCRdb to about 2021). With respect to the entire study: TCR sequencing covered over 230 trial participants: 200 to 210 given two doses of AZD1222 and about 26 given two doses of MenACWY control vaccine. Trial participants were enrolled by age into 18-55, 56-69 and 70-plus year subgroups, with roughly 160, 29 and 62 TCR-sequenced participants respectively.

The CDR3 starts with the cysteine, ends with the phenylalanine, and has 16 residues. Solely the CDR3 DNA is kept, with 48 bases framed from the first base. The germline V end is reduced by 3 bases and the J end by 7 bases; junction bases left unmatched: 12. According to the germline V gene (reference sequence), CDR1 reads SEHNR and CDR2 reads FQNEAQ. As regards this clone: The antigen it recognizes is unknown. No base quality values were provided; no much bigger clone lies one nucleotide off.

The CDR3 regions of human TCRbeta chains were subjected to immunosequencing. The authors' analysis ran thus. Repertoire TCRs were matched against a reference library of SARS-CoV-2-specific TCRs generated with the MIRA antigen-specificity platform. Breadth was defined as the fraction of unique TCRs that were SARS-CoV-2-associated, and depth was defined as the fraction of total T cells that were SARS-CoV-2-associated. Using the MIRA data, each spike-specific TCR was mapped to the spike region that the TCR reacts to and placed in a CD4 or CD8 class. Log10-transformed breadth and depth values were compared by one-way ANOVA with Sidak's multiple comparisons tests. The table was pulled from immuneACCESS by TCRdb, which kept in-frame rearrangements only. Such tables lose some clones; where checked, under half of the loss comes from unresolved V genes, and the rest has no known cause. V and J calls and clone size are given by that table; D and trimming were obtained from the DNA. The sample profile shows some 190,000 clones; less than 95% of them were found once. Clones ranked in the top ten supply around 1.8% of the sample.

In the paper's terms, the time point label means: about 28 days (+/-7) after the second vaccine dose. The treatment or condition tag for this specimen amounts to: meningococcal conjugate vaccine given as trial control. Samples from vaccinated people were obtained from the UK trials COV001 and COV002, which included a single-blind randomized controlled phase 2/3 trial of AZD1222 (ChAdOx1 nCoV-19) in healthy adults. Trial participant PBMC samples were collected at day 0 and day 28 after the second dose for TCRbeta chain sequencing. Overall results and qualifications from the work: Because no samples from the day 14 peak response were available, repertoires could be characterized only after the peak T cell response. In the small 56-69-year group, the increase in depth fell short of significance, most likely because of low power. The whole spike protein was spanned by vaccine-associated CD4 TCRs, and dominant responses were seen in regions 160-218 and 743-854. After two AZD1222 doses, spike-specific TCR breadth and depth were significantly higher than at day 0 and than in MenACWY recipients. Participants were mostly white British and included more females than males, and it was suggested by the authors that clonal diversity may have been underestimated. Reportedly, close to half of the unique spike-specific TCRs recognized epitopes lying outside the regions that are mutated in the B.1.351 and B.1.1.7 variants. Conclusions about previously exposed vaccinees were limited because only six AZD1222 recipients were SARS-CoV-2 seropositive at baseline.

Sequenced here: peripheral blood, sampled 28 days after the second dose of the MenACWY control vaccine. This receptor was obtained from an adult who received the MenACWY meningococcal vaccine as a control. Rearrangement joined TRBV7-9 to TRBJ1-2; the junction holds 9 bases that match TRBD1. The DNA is TGTGCCAGCAGCTTCCGCCGCTTACAGGGGGCTGGTGGCTACACCTTC. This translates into CASSFRRLQGAGGYTF.